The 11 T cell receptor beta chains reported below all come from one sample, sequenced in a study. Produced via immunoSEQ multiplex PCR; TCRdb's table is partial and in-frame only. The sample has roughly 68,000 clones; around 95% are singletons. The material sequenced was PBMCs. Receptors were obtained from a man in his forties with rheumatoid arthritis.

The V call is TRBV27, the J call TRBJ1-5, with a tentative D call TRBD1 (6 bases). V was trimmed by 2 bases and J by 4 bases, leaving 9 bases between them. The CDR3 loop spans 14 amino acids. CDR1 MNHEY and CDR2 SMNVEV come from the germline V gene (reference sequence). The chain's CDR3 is CASSLTGINQPQHF. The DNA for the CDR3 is TGTGCCAGCAGTTTAACAGGGATTAATCAGCCCCAGCATTTT.

CDR3: CASSPDRAVFF. In DNA form, the CDR3 reads TGTGCCAGCAGTCCCGACAGGGCGGTGTTTTTT. The rearrangement links TRBV2 to TRBJ1-4, with TRBD1 matching 7 bases. Per the germline V gene, CDR1 is SNHLY and CDR2 is FYNNEI. This CDR3 spans 11 amino acids. Trimming cost V 5 bases and J 15 bases; bases outside gene matches: 6.

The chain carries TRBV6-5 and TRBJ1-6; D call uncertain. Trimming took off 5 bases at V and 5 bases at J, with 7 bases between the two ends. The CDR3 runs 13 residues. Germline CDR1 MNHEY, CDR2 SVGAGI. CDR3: CASSQVDNSPLHF. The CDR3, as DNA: TGTGCCAGCAGTCAGGTGGATAATTCACCCCTCCACTTT.

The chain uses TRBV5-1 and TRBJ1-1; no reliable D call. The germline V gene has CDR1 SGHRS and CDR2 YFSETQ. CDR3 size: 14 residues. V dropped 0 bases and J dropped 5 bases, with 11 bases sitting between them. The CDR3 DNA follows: TGCGCCAGCAGCTTGGGGACCGAGAGAACTGAAGCTTTCTTT. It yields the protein CASSLGTERTEAFF.

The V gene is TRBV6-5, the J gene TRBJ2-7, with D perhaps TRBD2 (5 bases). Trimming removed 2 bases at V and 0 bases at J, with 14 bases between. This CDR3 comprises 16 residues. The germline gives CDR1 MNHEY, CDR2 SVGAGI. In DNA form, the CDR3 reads TGTGCCAGCAGTTACCTCCCGGTAGCGACCTCCTACGAGCAGTACTTC. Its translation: CASSYLPVATSYEQYF.

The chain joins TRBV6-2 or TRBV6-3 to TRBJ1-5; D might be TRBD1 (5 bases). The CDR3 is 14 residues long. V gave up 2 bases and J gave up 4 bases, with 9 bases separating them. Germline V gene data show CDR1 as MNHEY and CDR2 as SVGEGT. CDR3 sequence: CASSYQGGNQPQHF. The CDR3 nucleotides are TGTGCCAGCAGTTACCAGGGCGGGAATCAGCCCCAGCATTTT.

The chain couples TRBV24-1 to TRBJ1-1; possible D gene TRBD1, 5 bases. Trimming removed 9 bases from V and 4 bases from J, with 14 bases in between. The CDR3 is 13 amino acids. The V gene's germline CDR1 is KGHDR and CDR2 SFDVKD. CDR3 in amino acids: CATSDSGATEAFF. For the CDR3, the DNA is TGTGCCACCTCGGATTCCGGGGCCACTGAAGCTTTCTTT.

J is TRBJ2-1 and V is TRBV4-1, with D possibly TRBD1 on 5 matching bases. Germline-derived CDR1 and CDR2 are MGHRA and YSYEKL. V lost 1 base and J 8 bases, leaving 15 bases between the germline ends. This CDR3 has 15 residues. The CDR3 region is CASSQAPGIAHEQFF. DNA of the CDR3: TGCGCCAGCAGCCAAGCCCCAGGGATCGCGCATGAGCAGTTCTTC.

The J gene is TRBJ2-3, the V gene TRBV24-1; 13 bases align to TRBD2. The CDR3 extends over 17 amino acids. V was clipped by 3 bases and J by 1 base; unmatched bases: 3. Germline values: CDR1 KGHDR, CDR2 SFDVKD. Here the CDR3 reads CATSDNGLAGGTDTQYF. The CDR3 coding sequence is TGTGCCACCAGTGATAACGGACTAGCGGGAGGCACAGATACGCAGTATTTT.

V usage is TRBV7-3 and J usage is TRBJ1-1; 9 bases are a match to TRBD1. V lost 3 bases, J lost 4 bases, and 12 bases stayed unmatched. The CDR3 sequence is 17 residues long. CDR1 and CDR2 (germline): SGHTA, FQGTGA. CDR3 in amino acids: CASSLEGTGHWATEAFF. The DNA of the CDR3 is TGTGCCAGCAGCTTGGAAGGGACAGGGCATTGGGCCACTGAAGCTTTCTTT.

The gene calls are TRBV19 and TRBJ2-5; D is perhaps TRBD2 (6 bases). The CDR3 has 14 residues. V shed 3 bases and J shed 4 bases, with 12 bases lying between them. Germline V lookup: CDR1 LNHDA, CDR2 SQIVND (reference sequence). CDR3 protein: CASSIIGGRETQYF. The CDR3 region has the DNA TGTGCCAGTAGTATCATCGGGGGACGAGAGACCCAGTACTTC.